A selection of T cell receptor beta chains follows, all from one sample in a study of T cell responses to AZD1222 COVID-19 vaccine. The protocol was immunoSEQ multiplex PCR, while the TCRdb copy is restricted to in-frame clones and leaves out a portion. The repertoire holds tens of thousands of clones, with over 80% as singletons. Sequencing was performed on peripheral blood, taken 28 days after the second AZD1222 dose. Source of these receptors: an adult who received the AZD1222 COVID-19 vaccine. CDR3s include the opening cysteine and the closing phenylalanine or tryptophan. A D gene is named only where the DNA matches it firmly. Size is omitted from some rows. Given values are once, few, many or a class for expanded clones.

TRBV27	TRBJ2-2	TRBD1	NA	CASSWTGLGELFF	TGTGCCAGCAGTTGGACAGGGCTTGGGGAGCTGTTTTTT
TRBV5-1	TRBJ1-5	NA	NA	CASSLGIGGSNQPQHF	TGCGCCAGCAGCTTGGGGATCGGGGGAAGCAATCAGCCCCAGCATTTT
TRBV6-1	TRBJ1-5	TRBD1	NA	CASSENWTGAHQPQHF	TGTGCCAGCAGTGAAAATTGGACAGGAGCCCATCAGCCCCAGCATTTT
TRBV3-1/TRBV3-2	TRBJ1-2	NA	NA	CASSQALSTGNKGYTF	TGTGCCAGCAGCCAAGCCCTCTCTACAGGGAATAAGGGCTACACCTTC
TRBV6-5	TRBJ1-6	NA	NA	CASATVRGDSPLHF	TGTGCCAGCGCTACGGTTAGGGGGGATTCACCCCTCCACTTT
TRBV3-1/TRBV3-2	TRBJ2-7	NA	NA	CASSQVPQSGEQYF	TGTGCCAGCAGCCAAGTGCCTCAATCGGGGGAGCAGTACTTC
TRBV28	TRBJ2-3	NA	NA	CASTPIWGSTDTQYF	TGTGCCAGCACCCCGATTTGGGGGTCCACAGATACGCAGTATTTT
TRBV30	TRBJ1-1	NA	NA	CTMLGGRTEAFF	TGCACTATGTTAGGGGGGAGGACTGAAGCTTTCTTT
TRBV28	TRBJ1-6	NA	NA	CASSGVDSPLHF	TGTGCCAGCAGCGGGGTCGATTCACCCCTCCACTTT
TRBV7-2	TRBJ2-3	TRBD2	NA	CASSLAGWADTQYF	TGTGCCAGCAGCCTAGCGGGGTGGGCAGATACGCAGTATTTT
TRBV9	TRBJ2-7	TRBD2	NA	CASSTAGSGPPYEQYF	TGTGCCAGCAGCACCGCCGGTAGCGGGCCCCCCTACGAGCAGTACTTC
TRBV28	TRBJ2-7	NA	NA	CASSFTRVYEQYF	TGTGCCAGCAGTTTTACCAGAGTCTACGAGCAGTACTTC
TRBV7-3	TRBJ2-1	TRBD1	NA	CASSSGQGLSEQFF	TGTGCCAGCAGCTCCGGACAGGGTCTAAGTGAGCAGTTCTTC
TRBV6-1	TRBJ1-2	NA	NA	CASSEASRAVNGYTF	TGTGCCAGCAGTGAAGCATCCAGGGCGGTGAATGGCTACACCTTC
TRBV3-1/TRBV3-2	TRBJ2-7	TRBD1	NA	CASSLRTGGIAGQYF	TGTGCCAGCAGCCTTCGGACAGGGGGCATAGCCGGGCAGTACTTC
TRBV12-5	TRBJ2-1	NA	NA	CASGPGGVSYNEQFF	TGTGCTAGTGGCCCTGGGGGCGTTTCCTACAATGAGCAGTTCTTC
TRBV2	TRBJ1-2	NA	NA	CAGGPPNDYGYTF	TGTGCCGGGGGCCCCCCGAATGACTATGGCTACACCTTC
TRBV11-2	TRBJ1-1	NA	NA	CASSLSPGPLLGEAFF	TGTGCCAGCAGCTTATCTCCGGGACCCCTGCTCGGTGAAGCTTTCTTT
TRBV6-5	TRBJ2-5	NA	NA	CASSYRQGGETQYF	TGTGCCAGCAGTTATAGACAGGGAGGAGAGACCCAGTACTTC
TRBV14	TRBJ2-3	NA	NA	CASSPLGNPDTQYF	TGTGCCAGCAGCCCCTTGGGGAATCCAGATACGCAGTATTTT
TRBV6-5	TRBJ1-1	TRBD1	NA	CASSYGGGQGEAFF	TGTGCCAGCAGTTACGGCGGAGGACAGGGGGAAGCTTTCTTT
TRBV6-1	TRBJ1-4	NA	once	CASSEGGMGEKLFF	TGTGCCAGCAGTGAGGGGGGTATGGGTGAAAAACTGTTTTTT
TRBV2	TRBJ1-5	NA	NA	CASSLAGSGQPQHF	TGTGCCAGCAGTTTGGCAGGGTCGGGACAGCCCCAGCATTTT
TRBV11-2	TRBJ2-1	TRBD2	NA	CASSLQTGTSGANEQFF	TGTGCCAGCAGCTTACAGACTGGGACTAGCGGGGCAAATGAGCAGTTCTTC
TRBV7-3	TRBJ1-2	NA	NA	CASSLSPGGRAGNYGYTF	TGTGCCAGCAGCTTATCCCCCGGCGGACGGGCAGGGAACTATGGCTACACCTTC
TRBV4-2	TRBJ1-2	NA	NA	CASSQDQMAYYGYTF	TGTGCCAGCAGCCAAGATCAGATGGCCTACTATGGCTACACCTTC
TRBV9	TRBJ2-1	TRBD2	NA	CASSGRPGGEQFF	TGTGCCAGCAGCGGTCGCCCGGGGGGTGAGCAGTTCTTC
TRBV5-1	TRBJ2-5	NA	NA	CASSLAETQYF	TGCGCCAGCAGCTTGGCAGAGACCCAGTACTTC
TRBV4-1	TRBJ1-4	TRBD1	NA	CASSQDMTGGNEKLFF	TGCGCCAGCAGCCAAGATATGACAGGGGGGAATGAAAAACTGTTTTTT
TRBV6-5	TRBJ1-4	NA	NA	CASSYQGPNEKLFF	TGTGCCAGCAGTTACCAGGGCCCTAATGAAAAACTGTTTTTT
TRBV7-9	TRBJ1-2	NA	few	CASSLDPYGYTF	TGTGCCAGCAGCTTAGACCCCTATGGCTACACCTTC
TRBV2	TRBJ1-6	NA	NA	CASRRDSATPLHF	TGTGCCAGCAGGAGGGACTCGGCAACACCCCTCCACTTT
TRBV12-2	TRBJ2-3	NA	NA	CASRLEPPGELTDTQYF	TGTGCAAGTCGCTTAGAGCCGCCGGGGGAGCTCACAGATACGCAGTATTTT
TRBV5-1	TRBJ1-5	NA	NA	CASSLEGRANQPQHF	TGCGCCAGCAGCTTAGAGGGAAGGGCGAATCAGCCCCAGCATTTT
TRBV11-3	TRBJ2-1	NA	NA	CASSLDTGVSSEQFF	TGTGCCAGCAGCTTAGATACGGGGGTCTCTTCTGAGCAGTTCTTC
TRBV19	TRBJ1-5	NA	NA	CASSGAYAQPQHF	TGTGCCAGTAGTGGGGCATATGCACAGCCCCAGCATTTT
TRBV7-3	TRBJ2-1	TRBD2	NA	CASSLRLAGHNEQFF	TGTGCCAGCAGCTTAAGACTAGCGGGGCACAATGAGCAGTTCTTC
TRBV10-2	TRBJ1-3	TRBD1	NA	CASSQTGAGNTIYF	TGCGCCAGCAGCCAGACAGGGGCTGGAAACACCATATATTTT
TRBV7-2	TRBJ2-1	NA	once	CASSSTQAYNEQFF	TGTGCCAGCAGCTCGACGCAAGCCTACAATGAGCAGTTCTTC